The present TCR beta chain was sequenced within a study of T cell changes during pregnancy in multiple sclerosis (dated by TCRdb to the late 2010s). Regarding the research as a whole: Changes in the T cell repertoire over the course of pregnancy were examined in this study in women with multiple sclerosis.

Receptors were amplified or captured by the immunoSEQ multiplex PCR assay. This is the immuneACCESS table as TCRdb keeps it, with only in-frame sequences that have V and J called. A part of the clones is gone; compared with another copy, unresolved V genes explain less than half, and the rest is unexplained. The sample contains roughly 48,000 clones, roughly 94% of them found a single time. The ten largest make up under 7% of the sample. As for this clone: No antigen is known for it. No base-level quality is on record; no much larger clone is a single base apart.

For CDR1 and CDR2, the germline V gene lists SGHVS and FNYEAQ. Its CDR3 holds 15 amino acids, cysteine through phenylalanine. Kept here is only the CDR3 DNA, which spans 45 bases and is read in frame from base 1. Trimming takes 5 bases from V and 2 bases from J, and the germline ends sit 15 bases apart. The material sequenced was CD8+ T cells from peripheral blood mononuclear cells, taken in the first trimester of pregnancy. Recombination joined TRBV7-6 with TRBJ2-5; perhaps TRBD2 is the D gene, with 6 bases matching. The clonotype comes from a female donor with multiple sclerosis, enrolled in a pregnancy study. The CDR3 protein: CASSPLDYGQETQYF. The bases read TGTGCCAGCAGCCCGCTGGACTATGGACAAGAGACCCAGTACTTC.